Listed here are 18 T cell receptor beta chains from one sample, sequenced in a study of PD-L1 blockade in urothelial cancer. Repertoires were generated with immunoSEQ multiplex PCR, while TCRdb's copy carries only in-frame clones and drops some. The data hold about 48,000 clones, with approximately 80% observed a single time. Time point meaning: peripheral blood 6 weeks after treatment start. Sequencing used PBMCs, obtained around atezolizumab (anti-PD-L1) treatment. These receptor sequences come from a man between 65 and 80 years old with urothelial cancer.

This clone was counted once. This sequence joins TRBV28 and TRBJ2-3; 11 bases are shared with TRBD1. This CDR3 is 18 amino acids long. The V gene end was trimmed by 5 bases and the J gene end by 0 bases; junction bases not matched to a gene: 10. Germline values: CDR1 MDHEN, CDR2 SYDVKM. The CDR3 nucleotides read TGTGCCAGCAGTCGCGCGTTAGGGACAGGGGGAAGCACAGATACGCAGTATTTT. Residues: CASSRALGTGGSTDTQYF.

This clone was detected only a few times. The chain uses TRBV27 and TRBJ1-1; 11 bases fit TRBD1. V trimming: 3 bases; J trimming: 10 bases; junction bases outside the gene matches: 4. Germline values: CDR1 MNHEY, CDR2 SMNVEV (reference sequence). The CDR3 is 13 amino acids. The CDR3 loop reads CASSFRDRGLAFF. CDR3 nucleotide sequence: TGTGCCAGCAGTTTCCGGGACAGGGGGTTAGCTTTCTTT.

The V and J genes are TRBV30 and TRBJ1-4; possible D gene TRBD1, 6 bases. V lost 4 bases and J lost 11, with 23 bases in between. CDR3 length equals 15 residues. Germline CDR1 GTSNPN, CDR2 SVGIG (reference sequence). CDR3: CAWNSPRGAQGKLFF. CDR3 coding DNA: TGTGCCTGGAATTCCCCTCGGGGGGCCCAGGGGAAACTGTTTTTT.

The CDR3 sequence: CASSRFPGQGTGELFF. The CDR3 region has the DNA TGTGCCAGCAGCCGATTTCCGGGACAGGGAACCGGGGAGCTGTTTTTT. The chain employs TRBV13 and TRBJ2-2; 9 bases are shared with TRBD1. Losses at the gene ends were 5 bases for V and 5 bases for J; bases not matched to a gene: 9. This CDR3 is 16 amino acids long. Germline assignment: CDR1 PRHDT and CDR2 FYEKMQ (reference sequence).

V is TRBV10-3 and J is TRBJ1-3; D is perhaps TRBD1 (5 bases). Germline lookup yields CDR1 ENHRY and CDR2 SYGVKD. V was clipped by 4 bases and J by 2 bases, with 12 bases between them. CDR3 size: 15 residues. The CDR3 bases are TGTGCCATCAGTGTAAGGGGAGGCACTGGAAACACCATATATTTT. Translation gives CAISVRGGTGNTIYF.

The chain combines TRBV10-3 with TRBJ1-2; no reliable D call. Looked up from germline, CDR1 is ENHRY and CDR2 is SYGVKD. Trimming pared 7 bases from V and 3 bases from J, leaving 6 bases between. The CDR3 extends over 11 amino acids. CDR3 amino acids: CAIKRDYGYTF. The CDR3 coding sequence is TGTGCCATCAAGAGGGACTATGGCTACACCTTC.

The CDR3 here is CASSQDPESGVYNEQFF. The CDR3 bases are TGTGCCAGCAGCCAAGACCCGGAGAGCGGTGTGTACAATGAGCAGTTCTTC. The V and J genes are TRBV4-2 and TRBJ2-1, with a weak D call TRBD2 (5 bases). The CDR3 contains 17 residues. Germline loops: CDR1 LGHNA, CDR2 YNFKEQ. Trimming took 0 bases from V and 4 from J, leaving 16 bases between them.

As for this clone: The same CDR3 arises from other DNA sequences in this sample as well. The chain has TRBV30 and TRBJ1-4; TRBD1 agrees at 8 bases. V lost 5 bases, J lost 7 bases, and 6 bases stayed unmatched. The CDR3 has 13 amino acids. Per the germline V gene, CDR1 is GTSNPN and CDR2 is SVGIG (reference sequence). The CDR3 DNA sequence: TGTGCCTGGGCGAGACAGGGGACTGAAAAACTGTTTTTT. It translates to CAWARQGTEKLFF.

This chain links TRBV4-2 with TRBJ2-2; D might be TRBD2 (5 bases). Trimming took off 0 bases at V and 9 bases at J, with 8 bases between the two ends. The V gene's germline CDR1 is LGHNA and CDR2 YNFKEQ. This CDR3 region has 13 residues. In nucleotides, the CDR3 is TGTGCCAGCAGCCAAGATCTAGCCCGGGAGCTGTTTTTT. Protein: CASSQDLARELFF.

The V call is TRBV5-1, the J call TRBJ1-2; D is ambiguous. With 4 bases removed from V and 6 bases from J, the gap between germline ends came to 22 bases. The CDR3 has 16 amino acids. Germline lookup yields CDR1 SGHRS and CDR2 YFSETQ. CDR3 bases: TGCGCCAGCAGCCCCGACTCTTTAGAGGGATTCGATGGCTACACCTTC. It encodes CASSPDSLEGFDGYTF.

This chain uses TRBV5-1 with TRBJ2-2; TRBD1 matches 8 bases. The length of the CDR3 is 15 residues. V lost 8 bases, J lost 1 base, and 7 bases stayed unmatched. CDR1 and CDR2 from the germline V gene are SGHRS and YFSETQ. In nucleotides, the CDR3 is TGCGCCAGTACTACCGGGACAGGGAACACCGGGGAGCTGTTTTTT. Translation: CASTTGTGNTGELFF.

The chain couples TRBV19 to TRBJ2-2; tentative D call: TRBD1 (6 bases). V dropped 5 bases and J dropped 3 bases, with 13 bases sitting between them. From germline, CDR1 is LNHDA and CDR2 SQIVND (reference sequence). The CDR3 contains 15 residues. CDR3 residues: CASSVLHRDTGELFF. The CDR3 bases are TGTGCCAGTAGTGTTCTACACAGGGACACCGGGGAGCTGTTTTTT. Complete variable domain (other parts from reference TRBV19 and TRBJ2-2): DGGITQSPKYLFRKEGQNVTLSCEQNLNHDAMYWYRQDPGQGLRLIYYSQIVNDFQKGDIAEGYSVSREKKESFPLTVTSAQKNPTAFYLCASSVLHRDTGELFFGEGSRLTVL.

The rearrangement joins TRBV11-2 to TRBJ2-5; maybe TRBD1 (6 bases). Trimming cost V 2 bases and J 5 bases, with 15 bases left between them. CDR1 is SGHAT and CDR2 is FQNNGV in the germline V gene. The CDR3 is made up of 15 amino acids. CDR3 sequence reads: CASSLSVGQGETQYF. The CDR3 DNA sequence: TGTGCCAGCAGCTTATCTGTCGGGCAGGGGGAGACCCAGTACTTC.

CDR3: CASSEGERFVDEQFF. CDR3 nucleotide sequence: TGTGCCAGCAGTGAAGGAGAGAGGTTCGTCGATGAGCAGTTCTTC. The chain combines TRBV2 with TRBJ2-1; D is ambiguous. This CDR3 comprises 15 residues. Germline V gene sequence: CDR1 SNHLY, CDR2 FYNNEI. V was shortened by 1 base and J by 8 bases, with 15 bases between the two germline ends. Variable domain in full (rest from reference TRBV2 and TRBJ2-1): EPEVTQTPSHQVTQMGQEVILRCVPISNHLYFYWYRQILGQKVEFLVSFYNNEISEKSEIFDDQFSVERPDGSNFTLKIRSTKLEDSAMYFCASSEGERFVDEQFFGPGTRLTVL.

This clone was seen a few times. The chain uses TRBV5-1 and TRBJ2-1, with 7 bases that match TRBD2. Trimming removed 0 bases from V and 5 bases from J; junction bases left unmatched: 5. The V gene's germline CDR1 is SGHRS and CDR2 YFSETQ. CDR3 length: 15 residues. The DNA for the CDR3 is TGCGCCAGCAGCTTGGTATTGGGGGGGAACAATGAGCAGTTCTTC. Translation gives CASSLVLGGNNEQFF.

V and J are TRBV5-4 and TRBJ1-4; D might be TRBD1 (6 bases). Germline CDR1 reads SGHNT; CDR2 reads YYREEE (reference sequence). The CDR3 spans 14 residues. The V end was cut by 0 bases, the J end by 8 bases, with 11 bases between. The CDR3 DNA sequence: TGTGCCAGCAGCTTGGTTGGGGGGGCGGAAAAACTGTTTTTT. Its protein product is CASSLVGGAEKLFF.

V usage is TRBV5-1 and J usage is TRBJ1-5, with 8 bases fitting TRBD1. Trimming at V came to 1 base and at J to 3 bases, leaving 3 bases not matched to a gene. The CDR3 is made up of 15 amino acids. Germline V gene data show CDR1 as SGHRS and CDR2 as YFSETQ. CDR3 loop: CASSLSQGDNQPQHF. DNA of the CDR3: TGCGCCAGCAGCTTGTCACAGGGGGACAATCAGCCCCAGCATTTT.

The V call is TRBV11-3, the J call TRBJ2-1; 11 nucleotides agree with TRBD2. This CDR3 is 15 amino acids long. Looked up from germline, CDR1 is SGHNT and CDR2 is YENEEA. J lost 9 bases, V lost 2 bases, and 6 bases had no gene match. CDR3 in amino acids: CASSLLAGGPSEQFF. CDR3 DNA sequence: TGTGCCAGCAGCTTACTAGCGGGAGGTCCCAGTGAGCAGTTCTTC.